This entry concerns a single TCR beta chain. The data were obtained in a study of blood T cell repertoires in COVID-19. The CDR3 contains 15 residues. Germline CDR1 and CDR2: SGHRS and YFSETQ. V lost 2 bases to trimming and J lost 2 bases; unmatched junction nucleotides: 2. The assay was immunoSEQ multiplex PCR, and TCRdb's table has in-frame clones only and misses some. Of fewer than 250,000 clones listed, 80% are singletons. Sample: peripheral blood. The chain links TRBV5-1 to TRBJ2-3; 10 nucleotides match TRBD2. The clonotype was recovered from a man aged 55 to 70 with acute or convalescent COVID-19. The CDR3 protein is CASSFLAGATDTQYF. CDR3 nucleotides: TGCGCCAGCAGCTTCCTAGCGGGAGCCACAGATACGCAGTATTTT.